What follows are 23 T cell receptor beta chains derived from one specimen sequenced in a study of blood T cells in healthy people across ages. It was with a sample-barcoded 5' primer and a J-beta primer mix that a second PCR of roughly 6 to 12 cycles was run. Each CDR3 protein is one row after TCRdb ran MiXCR on the 5' RACE reads. Among about 680,000 distinct CDR3 sequences listed, about half were seen once. Sequences were obtained from blood. These receptors came from an older woman in good health.

This chain links TRBV3-1 with TRBJ1-1, with D perhaps matching TRBD1 (6 bases). The length of the CDR3 is 14 residues. V was trimmed by 5 bases and J by 1 base, leaving 11 bases between them. CDR1 and CDR2 from the germline V gene are LGHDT and YNNKEL (reference sequence). The CDR3 here is CASSYRDKNTEAFF. The CDR3 DNA reads as TGTGCCAGCAGCTACCGGGACAAGAACACTGAAGCTTTCTTT. Looking up the rest from reference TRBV3-1 and TRBJ1-1 gives the full variable domain: DTAVSQTPKYLVTQMGNDKSIKCEQNLGHDTMYWYKQDSKKFLKIMFSYNNKELIINETVPNRFSPKSPDKAHLNLHINSLELGDSAVYFCASSYRDKNTEAFFGQGTRLTVV.

Concerning this clonotype itself: Compared with germline, one end of the junction differs, possibly owing to a read error. This chain links TRBV24-1 with TRBJ1-1; 8 bases align to TRBD1. Germline-derived CDR1 and CDR2 are KGHDR and SFDVKD. This CDR3 contains 14 residues. CDR3 residues: CATGSGGEGTGAFF. CDR3 bases: TGTGCCACCGGATCAGGGGGCGAGGGCACTGGAGCTTTCTTT.

The chain couples TRBV7-2 to TRBJ2-5; D unclear. CDR3 size: 13 residues. In germline, CDR1 is SGHTA, CDR2 FQGNSA. Trimming left V 5 bases short and J 2 bases short, with 9 bases between. CDR3: CASSVVRQETQYF. CDR3 coding DNA: TGTGCCAGCAGCGTCGTTAGGCAAGAGACCCAGTACTTC.

The rearrangement uses TRBV12-3 or TRBV12-4 and TRBJ2-1, with no clear D. The CDR3 runs 14 residues. Trimming took 0 bases from V and 6 from J, leaving 9 bases between them. The CDR3 nucleotides are TGTGCCAGCAGTTTAGCCTTAGGGCCCAATGAGCAGTTCTTC. Its protein is CASSLALGPNEQFF.

The chain combines TRBV2 with TRBJ2-3; 8 nucleotides align to TRBD2. Germline lookup yields CDR1 SNHLY and CDR2 FYNNEI. Losses at the gene ends were 4 bases for V and 5 bases for J; bases not matched to a gene: 8. CDR3 length: 15 residues. The CDR3 spells CASSGREGRVDTQYF. CDR3 bases: TGTGCCAGCAGTGGACGGGAGGGCCGCGTAGATACGCAGTATTTT.

This clonotype was counted only a few times. The chain has TRBV4-2 and TRBJ2-1, with TRBD2 identical over 10 bases. V gave up 4 bases and J gave up 4 bases; unmatched junction bases: 7. The V gene's germline CDR1 is LGHNA and CDR2 YNFKEQ. There are 16 residues in the CDR3. The CDR3 region is CASSPLSSGGYNEQFF. DNA for the CDR3: TGTGCCAGCAGCCCTCTCTCTAGCGGGGGTTACAATGAGCAGTTCTTC.

This clonotype came up a few times. This rearrangement joins TRBV6-2 or TRBV6-3 to TRBJ2-7, with 12 bases identical to TRBD2. J lost 4 bases, V lost 6 bases, and 7 bases had no gene match. CDR1 and CDR2 from the germline V gene are MNHEY and SVGEGT. The CDR3 runs to 15 residues. The CDR3 region has the DNA TGTGCCAGCAGAGGCTTGACTAGCGGGGGATACGAGCAGTACTTC. This translates into CASRGLTSGGYEQYF.

The chain employs TRBV3-1 and TRBJ1-1; 8 nucleotides line up with TRBD1. Germline CDR1 is LGHDT and CDR2 is YNNKEL (reference sequence). J was trimmed by 11 bases and V by 4 bases; bases with no gene match: 9. The CDR3 spans 13 residues. For the CDR3, the DNA is TGTGCCAGCAGCCGACAGGGGACCGCTGGGGCTTTCTTT. Translating gives CASSRQGTAGAFF.

This clonotype was observed at least ten times. The gene calls are TRBV4-2 and TRBJ2-5; D remains ambiguous. This CDR3 is built from 16 residues. Deletions cut 0 bases from V and 5 bases from J, with 16 bases between. CDR1 and CDR2 (germline): LGHNA, YNFKEQ. CDR3 in amino acids: CASSQDMAEYPETQYF. The DNA of the CDR3 is TGTGCCAGCAGCCAAGATATGGCGGAATACCCCGAGACCCAGTACTTC.

Here the CDR3 DNA reads TGTGCCAGCAGAGGACAGGGTTTAAACAATGAGCAGTTCTTC. Translation gives CASRGQGLNNEQFF. The chain has TRBV28 and TRBJ2-1; 8 bases are shared with TRBD1. With V trimmed by 6 bases and J by 5 bases, 6 bases remained unmatched. Looked up from germline, CDR1 is MDHEN and CDR2 is SYDVKM. This CDR3 spans 14 amino acids.

The chain has TRBV28 and TRBJ2-3; the D gene is possibly TRBD2 (5 bases). The CDR3 totals 14 residues. V gave up 6 bases and J gave up 2 bases, with 12 bases separating them. The V gene's germline CDR1 is MDHEN and CDR2 SYDVKM. CDR3 protein: CASRGWGDTDTQYF. As DNA, the CDR3 is TGTGCCAGCAGGGGTTGGGGAGACACAGATACGCAGTATTTT.

The rearrangement uses TRBV2 and TRBJ2-3, with D unresolved. The CDR3 totals 14 residues. V was pared by 5 bases and J by 2 bases, with 11 bases between. Germline V gene sequence: CDR1 SNHLY, CDR2 FYNNEI. This chain's CDR3 is CASSQSRNTDTQYF. CDR3 DNA sequence: TGTGCCAGCAGTCAGTCCCGGAACACAGATACGCAGTATTTT.

CDR3 residues: CAIRASGRASNEQFF. CDR3 DNA: TGTGCCATCAGGGCTAGCGGGAGGGCCTCAAATGAGCAGTTCTTC. The chain carries TRBV10-3 and TRBJ2-1, with 12 bases that match TRBD2. CDR1 ENHRY and CDR2 SYGVKD come from the germline V gene. The CDR3 is 15 residues long. Losses at the gene ends were 6 bases for V and 7 bases for J; bases not matched to a gene: 7.

The chain recombines TRBV6-6 with TRBJ2-7; TRBD2 agrees at 7 bases. The CDR3 is 16 residues long. The ends lost 6 bases at V and 0 bases at J; junction bases unmatched: 11. Germline-derived CDR1 and CDR2 are MNHNY and SVGAGI (reference sequence). Here the CDR3 DNA reads TGTGCCAGCAGAAAAACCACTAGCGTTCTCTCCTACGAGCAGTACTTC. Protein: CASRKTTSVLSYEQYF.

This chain uses TRBV6-4 with TRBJ2-7; 7 bases match TRBD2. From germline, CDR1 is MRHNA and CDR2 SNTAGT. CDR3 length equals 15 residues. J was trimmed by 1 base and V by 2 bases; bases with no gene match: 5. The CDR3 bases are TGTGCCAGCAGTGACCTAAGCGGGATGTCCTACGAGCAGTACTTC. Protein product: CASSDLSGMSYEQYF.

This chain links TRBV20-1 with TRBJ2-6, with TRBD2 identical over 7 bases. The ends lost 6 bases at V and 4 bases at J; junction bases unmatched: 27. Germline V gene data show CDR1 as DFQATT and CDR2 as SNEGSKA (reference sequence). This CDR3 region has 21 residues. For the CDR3, the DNA is TGCAGTGCCCCGACCCCTTTGGTCGTTTCCTCGGGAGGTCTAGGGGCCAACGTCCTGACTTTC. Its translation: CSAPTPLVVSSGGLGANVLTF.

In this sample, this clonotype turned up once. The chain carries TRBV2 and TRBJ1-2; 7 bases align to TRBD1. Trimming took 4 bases from V and 6 from J; bases not matched to a gene: 5. The V gene's germline CDR1 is SNHLY and CDR2 FYNNEI. There are 13 residues in the CDR3. CDR3 region: CASSGGQSDGYTF. CDR3 coding DNA: TGTGCCAGCAGTGGGGGACAGTCTGATGGCTACACCTTC.

The gene calls are TRBV6-2 or TRBV6-3 and TRBJ1-5; possibly TRBD1 for D (6 bases). The CDR3 length is 14 residues. The V gene lost 7 bases and the J gene lost 5 bases, with 15 bases spanning the gap. CDR1 is MNHEY and CDR2 is SVGEGT in the germline V gene. The CDR3 here is CASNSDRADQPQHF. The CDR3 region has the DNA TGTGCCAGCAACTCGGACAGAGCGGATCAGCCCCAGCATTTT.

In this sample, this clonotype turned up once. The chain couples TRBV4-2 to TRBJ2-5; TRBD1 agrees at 9 bases. The CDR3 consists of 16 residues. The trim removed 0 bases at V and 11 bases at J, leaving 13 bases unmatched. Germline V gives CDR1 LGHNA, CDR2 YNFKEQ. CDR3: CASSQDRPQGAGEQYF. The DNA of the CDR3 is TGTGCCAGCAGCCAAGATCGCCCACAGGGGGCAGGTGAGCAGTACTTC.

This chain connects TRBV10-3 to TRBJ2-5; D remains ambiguous. V dropped 4 bases and J dropped 3 bases, with 9 bases sitting between them. Germline CDR1 ENHRY, CDR2 SYGVKD. The CDR3 has 13 amino acids. For the CDR3, the DNA is TGTGCCATCAGTGGCGTAGGGAAAGAGACCCAGTACTTC. It codes for CAISGVGKETQYF.

The J gene is TRBJ2-1, the V gene TRBV5-1, with D possibly matching TRBD1 (5 bases). The germline V gene has CDR1 SGHRS and CDR2 YFSETQ. This CDR3 is 16 amino acids long. V lost 0 bases to trimming and J lost 4 bases, with 14 bases between them. CDR3: CASSLEGMSAYNEQFF. In DNA, the CDR3 is TGCGCCAGCAGCTTGGAGGGGATGTCGGCGTACAATGAGCAGTTCTTC.

This chain uses TRBV7-6 with TRBJ2-3; 14 bases map to TRBD2. V trimming: 3 bases; J trimming: 4 bases; junction bases outside the gene matches: 9. The germline gives CDR1 SGHVS, CDR2 FNYEAQ. This CDR3 is 18 amino acids long. The CDR3 loop is CASSFPGTSGSAADTQYF. The CDR3 DNA reads TGTGCCAGCAGCTTCCCCGGGACTAGCGGGAGTGCAGCAGATACGCAGTATTTT.

Worth noting for this clonotype: One junction end does not reproduce the germline sequence, and a read error may be involved. The V gene is TRBV7-2, the J gene TRBJ1-2; D not certain. CDR1 is SGHTA and CDR2 is FQGNSA in the germline V gene. The CDR3 totals 15 residues. The CDR3 region is CASSSPDRANCGYTF. CDR3 bases: TGTGCCAGCAGCTCCCCGGACCGCGCTAACTGTGGCTACACCTTC.